Following are 32 T cell receptor beta chains from one sample sequenced in a study of vaccination and CD4 T cells after COVID-19. Antigens of these TCRs are unknown. Time point specified: late sampling 161 to 241 days after vaccination in a few convalescent patients. Stated treatment: roughly 11-day PBMC culture with coronavirus spike peptide pools or control peptides (ViraFEST assay). The Oncomine TCR Beta short-read assay was applied to DNA of cultured CD4+ T cells. TCRdb analysed the PCR reads with MiXCR anew, one entry per CDR3 protein. The sample holds 18,000 or so distinct CDR3 sequences; approximately 56% are singletons and the top ten take 21%. The material was CD4+ T cells from blood, cultured in vitro, obtained about 7 months after SARS-CoV-2 vaccination. All receptors derive from a human donor who had recovered from COVID-19.

The V gene is TRBV19, the J gene TRBJ1-3, with TRBD1 matching 7 bases. In germline, CDR1 is LNHDA, CDR2 SQIVND (reference sequence). The CDR3 has 15 residues. With V trimmed by 3 bases and J by 3 bases, 5 bases remained unmatched. CDR3 loop: CASSMGQGDGNTIYF. The CDR3 region has the DNA TGTGCCAGTAGTATGGGCCAGGGGGATGGAAACACCATATATTTT. The full variable domain, completed using reference TRBV19 and TRBJ1-3, is DGGITQSPKYLFRKEGQNVTLSCEQNLNHDAMYWYRQDPGQGLRLIYYSQIVNDFQKGDIAEGYSVSREKKESFPLTVTSAQKNPTAFYLCASSMGQGDGNTIYFGEGSWLTVV.

The CDR3 region has the DNA TGCAGTGCTAGGAGAGATCGCACCTACGAGCAGTACTTC. The encoded protein is CSARRDRTYEQYF. The V gene is TRBV20-1, the J gene TRBJ2-7; D call uncertain. Between the trimmed V and J ends, which lost 3 bases and 2 bases, there was a span of 11 bases. In germline, CDR1 is DFQATT, CDR2 SNEGSKA (reference sequence). The CDR3 contains 13 residues.

This chain uses TRBV20-1 with TRBJ2-3; D call uncertain. The length of the CDR3 is 12 residues. V lost 1 base and J 6 bases, leaving 8 bases between the germline ends. Germline-derived CDR1 and CDR2 are DFQATT and SNEGSKA (reference sequence). CDR3: CSARAWADTQYF. CDR3 nucleotide sequence: TGCAGTGCTAGAGCGTGGGCGGATACGCAGTATTTT.

The chain links TRBV19 to TRBJ1-5; the D gene is possibly TRBD1 (5 bases). V lost 3 bases to trimming and J lost 5 bases, with 17 bases between them. The V gene's germline CDR1 is LNHDA and CDR2 SQIVND (reference sequence). The CDR3 runs to 16 residues. The CDR3: CASSMFSGFRHQPQHF. The DNA of the CDR3 is TGTGCCAGTAGTATGTTCTCAGGGTTCAGGCATCAGCCCCAGCATTTT.

The rearrangement links TRBV7-8 to TRBJ1-1; unclear D gene. The germline V and J ends were trimmed by 0 bases and 1 base, with 6 bases remaining between them. CDR1 is SGHVS, CDR2 FQNEAQ, per germline. The CDR3 extends over 14 amino acids. For the CDR3, the DNA is TGTGCCAGCAGCTTAGCGCGGGAGAACACTGAAGCTTTCTTT. It specifies CASSLARENTEAFF.

The J gene is TRBJ1-2, the V gene TRBV5-8; D gene uncertain. V lost 4 bases, J lost 5 bases, and 9 bases lay in between. The CDR3 covers 12 residues. CDR1 is SGHTS, CDR2 YDEGEE, per germline. The DNA of the CDR3 is TGTGCCAGCAGCCTTCCGAGGTATGGCTACACCTTC. This gives the protein CASSLPRYGYTF.

This chain links TRBV6-2 or TRBV6-3 with TRBJ2-2; a weak D match, TRBD2 (6 bases). V lost 7 bases, J lost 1 base, and 13 bases lay in between. The CDR3 has 15 amino acids. CDR1 is MNHEY, CDR2 SVGEGT, per germline. The CDR3 DNA is TGTGCCAGCACCCCCTGGCGGGAGAACACCGGGGAGCTGTTTTTT. Its translation is CASTPWRENTGELFF.

The chain has TRBV7-2 and TRBJ1-2; D not certain. The CDR3 spans 17 residues. CDR1 SGHTA and CDR2 FQGNSA come from the germline V gene. V lost 1 base and J lost 4, with 19 bases in between. The CDR3 sequence is CASSLGGQPRPGYGYTF. The CDR3 DNA reads as TGTGCCAGCAGCTTAGGGGGTCAGCCCCGGCCCGGCTATGGCTACACCTTC.

The chain has TRBV2 and TRBJ1-5; D is perhaps TRBD1 (6 bases). CDR1 is SNHLY, CDR2 FYNNEI, per germline. The V gene lost 6 bases and the J gene lost 2 bases, with 8 bases spanning the gap. The CDR3 covers 13 residues. CDR3 residues: CASSRGRNQPQHF. CDR3 DNA: TGTGCCAGCAGCAGGGGTCGCAATCAGCCCCAGCATTTT.

The chain couples TRBV5-4 to TRBJ2-5; 10 bases fit TRBD2. V shed 7 bases, J shed 2 bases, and the junction held 8 bases outside the gene matches. This CDR3 comprises 15 residues. Germline values: CDR1 SGHNT, CDR2 YYREEE (reference sequence). CDR3 nucleotides: TGTGCCAGCTCGCCTAGCGGGGGACAACAAGAGACCCAGTACTTC. This translates into CASSPSGGQQETQYF.

The chain uses TRBV7-2 and TRBJ2-5; the D gene is possibly TRBD1 (5 bases). The germline V gene encodes CDR1 SGHTA and CDR2 FQGNSA. The V end lost 3 bases, the J end lost 4 bases, and 6 bases lay between the germline ends. The CDR3 is 12 amino acids. DNA for the CDR3: TGTGCCAGCAGCTTTGGGGCAGAGACCCAGTACTTC. Translating gives CASSFGAETQYF. Full variable domain (outside the CDR3, taken from reference TRBV7-2 and TRBJ2-5): GAGVSQSPSNKVTEKGKDVELRCDPISGHTALYWYRQSLGQGLEFLIYFQGNSAPDKSGLPSDRFSAERTGGSVSTLTIQRTQQEDSAVYLCASSFGAETQYFGPGTRLLVL.

This clonotype was detected a few times. The chain couples TRBV6-2 or TRBV6-3 to TRBJ2-5, with 9 bases fitting TRBD2. The CDR3 extends over 17 amino acids. V trimming: 7 bases; J trimming: 5 bases; junction bases outside the gene matches: 17. Germline V lookup: CDR1 MNHEY, CDR2 SVGEGT. CDR3 loop: CASTERGLAPGGETQYF. The DNA for the CDR3 is TGTGCCAGCACCGAGCGGGGACTAGCCCCCGGCGGGGAGACCCAGTACTTC.

The V gene is TRBV7-9, the J gene TRBJ1-5, with 7 bases lining up with TRBD1. This CDR3 is 14 amino acids long. Unmatched junction bases numbered 2, after V lost 1 base and J lost 5 bases. Germline loops: CDR1 SEHNR, CDR2 FQNEAQ (reference sequence). DNA of the CDR3: TGTGCCAGCAGCTTAGACAGGGGCGATCAGCCCCAGCATTTT. Its translation: CASSLDRGDQPQHF.

Here the CDR3 DNA reads TGCAGTGCAGAAGGGACAGGTTCCTACAATGAGCAGTTCTTC. Translation gives CSAEGTGSYNEQFF. The rearrangement joins TRBV20-1 to TRBJ2-1, with 8 bases matching TRBD1. The CDR3 has 14 residues. Germline V gives CDR1 DFQATT, CDR2 SNEGSKA (reference sequence). The V and J ends lost 6 bases and 1 base, in that order; junction bases with no gene match: 5.

This clonotype appeared a few times. The V gene is TRBV7-8, the J gene TRBJ1-1; no definite D call. V was cut by 2 bases and J by 4 bases, with 11 bases left in between. The CDR3 totals 14 residues. Per germline, CDR1 SGHVS and CDR2 FQNEAQ. CDR3 residues: CASSLLAGTTEAFF. In DNA form, the CDR3 reads TGTGCCAGCAGCTTACTTGCTGGAACCACTGAAGCTTTCTTT.

The table lists this clonotype with a few counts. The V gene is TRBV29-1, the J gene TRBJ1-1, with D perhaps TRBD1 (6 bases). Deletions cut 4 bases from V and 4 bases from J, with 19 bases between. The CDR3 has 15 amino acids. Germline assignment: CDR1 SQVTM and CDR2 ANQGSEA. CDR3 bases: TGCAGCGTTGGCAGGGGAGGGGTAGACGGCACTGAAGCTTTCTTT. Its translation is CSVGRGGVDGTEAFF.

The chain's CDR3 is CSASWGPGELFF. CDR3 sequence (DNA): TGCAGTGCTAGTTGGGGGCCCGGGGAGCTGTTTTTT. V gene TRBV20-1 combines with J gene TRBJ2-2, with a weak D call TRBD1 (6 bases). This CDR3 is built from 12 residues. Trimming stripped 3 bases from V and 6 bases from J, with 8 bases between. Germline V gene data show CDR1 as DFQATT and CDR2 as SNEGSKA (reference sequence).

This clonotype was seen only a few times. The chain joins TRBV6-1 to TRBJ1-2, with TRBD1 as a possible D gene (6 bases). Trimming removed 7 bases from V and 4 bases from J, with 16 bases in between. The germline gives CDR1 MNHNS, CDR2 SASEGT. The CDR3 contains 14 residues. The CDR3, as DNA: TGTGCCAGCACCCCGGGGGCAACAGTCTATGGCTACACCTTC. It is translated as CASTPGATVYGYTF.

The chain has TRBV25-1 and TRBJ2-5; D unclear. The CDR3 is 15 residues long. Trimming cost V 5 bases and J 3 bases, with 16 bases left between them. Germline assignment: CDR1 MGHDK and CDR2 SYGVNS. The CDR3 here is CASSFPGDLEETQYF. The CDR3 nucleotides are TGTGCCAGCAGTTTTCCTGGAGATTTGGAAGAGACCCAGTACTTC.

This chain links TRBV15 with TRBJ1-1; D is unclear. Trimming removed 4 bases at V and 0 bases at J, with 6 bases between. Germline CDR1 reads LNHNV; CDR2 reads YYDKDF (reference sequence). The CDR3 covers 13 residues. CDR3 sequence reads: CATSTLLNTEAFF. CDR3 coding DNA: TGTGCCACCAGCACCCTGTTGAACACTGAAGCTTTCTTT.

J is TRBJ2-7 and V is TRBV18, with a tentative D call TRBD2 (6 bases). V was pared by 3 bases and J by 6 bases, with 18 bases between. The CDR3 contains 15 residues. Germline V CDR1 and CDR2: KGHSH, LQKENI. CDR3 nucleotide sequence: TGTGCCAGCTCACCTGCCGGGACTGCGGATCGCGAGCAGTACTTC. This sequence encodes CASSPAGTADREQYF.

This chain links TRBV6-2 or TRBV6-3 with TRBJ1-2; D possibly corresponds to TRBD1 (5 bases). From germline, CDR1 is MNHEY and CDR2 SVGEGT. The CDR3 consists of 16 residues. V was shortened by 2 bases and J by 0 bases, with 13 bases between the two germline ends. The CDR3 sequence: CASSYPGRTTNYGYTF. The CDR3 bases are TGTGCCAGCAGTTACCCCGGGAGGACAACTAACTATGGCTACACCTTC.

The rearrangement links TRBV12-3 or TRBV12-4 to TRBJ2-3; 7 bases fit TRBD2. With V trimmed by 7 bases and J by 3 bases, 4 bases remained unmatched. CDR3 length equals 13 residues. CDR3 bases: TGTGCCAGCACCCTGCGGGGGACAGATACGCAGTATTTT. It encodes CASTLRGTDTQYF.

Concerning this clonotype: At one boundary the junction diverges from the germline segment, which might be a read error. The rearrangement uses TRBV7-3 and TRBJ2-2, with 13 nucleotides matching TRBD2. The length of the CDR3 is 19 residues. Germline CDR1 is SGHTA and CDR2 is FQGTGA. The CDR3 region has the DNA TGTGCCAGCAGCCTAACAGTCGGACTAGCGGGAGAATATGGCGGGGAGCTGTTTTTT. Translating gives CASSLTVGLAGEYGGELFF.

This clonotype was seen more than once but under ten times. Here the CDR3 reads CASSFSNYGYTF. In nucleotides, the CDR3 is TGTGCCAGCAGCTTCAGTAACTATGGCTACACCTTC. The genes are TRBV7-2 and TRBJ1-2; D is unclear. The CDR3 extends over 12 amino acids. V was shortened by 3 bases and J by 1 base, with 3 bases between the two germline ends. CDR1 is SGHTA and CDR2 is FQGNSA in the germline V gene.

The V call is TRBV7-2, the J call TRBJ2-3; D ambiguous. V lost 2 bases and J lost 5, with 11 bases in between. The CDR3 covers 14 residues. Germline lookup yields CDR1 SGHTA and CDR2 FQGNSA. DNA of the CDR3: TGTGCCAGCAGCTTATCTGGGGTGAGAGATACGCAGTATTTT. Its translation: CASSLSGVRDTQYF.

This clonotype has more than one count but fewer than ten. The genes are TRBV24-1 and TRBJ1-1; 7 nucleotides agree with TRBD1. The V segment lost 3 bases and the J segment 10 bases; nucleotides outside the gene matches: 4. Germline CDR1 and CDR2: KGHDR and SFDVKD. This CDR3 contains 12 residues. The CDR3 nucleotides read TGTGCCACCAGTGATCCGAGGGGGCGAGCTTTCTTT. Translating gives CATSDPRGRAFF.

The V gene is TRBV6-1, the J gene TRBJ2-2; a possible D gene is TRBD2 (6 bases). CDR3 length: 19 residues. V lost 6 bases and J 2 bases, leaving 25 bases between the germline ends. In germline, CDR1 is MNHNS, CDR2 SASEGT. The CDR3 loop reads CASSSWGYSRRGNTGELFF. CDR3 nucleotides: TGTGCCAGCAGCTCCTGGGGGTATTCGCGGAGGGGAAACACCGGGGAGCTGTTTTTT.

This clonotype was observed a few times. The gene calls are TRBV6-1 and TRBJ2-3; TRBD1 aligns across 7 bases. The germline CDR1 and CDR2 sequences are MNHNS and SASEGT. The CDR3 extends over 15 amino acids. With V trimmed by 3 bases and J by 2 bases, 5 bases remained unmatched. The DNA of the CDR3 is TGTGCCAGCAGTGATGGGGGACAGCCCACAGATACGCAGTATTTT. Translating gives CASSDGGQPTDTQYF.

This clonotype has more than one count but fewer than ten. V is TRBV7-2 and J is TRBJ2-7, with 9 bases lining up with TRBD2. CDR3 length: 14 residues. Germline V gene sequence: CDR1 SGHTA, CDR2 FQGNSA. The ends lost 1 base at V and 7 bases at J; junction bases unmatched: 5. DNA of the CDR3: TGTGCCAGCAGCTTAGTGGGACTAGCTGGGGAGCAGTACTTC. This gives the protein CASSLVGLAGEQYF.

The chain joins TRBV2 to TRBJ2-1; the D is unclear. Germline V CDR1 and CDR2: SNHLY, FYNNEI. The CDR3 covers 12 residues. V was trimmed by 8 bases and J by 8 bases, leaving 13 bases between them. CDR3 sequence (DNA): TGTGCCAGCTCCAGTCAGAGTTATGAGCAGTTCTTC. Translating it yields CASSSQSYEQFF.

The CDR3 sequence: CASSSTGADTEAFF. CDR3 nucleotides: TGCGCCAGCAGCTCTACAGGGGCGGACACTGAAGCTTTCTTT. The V call is TRBV5-1, the J call TRBJ1-1, with 7 bases lining up with TRBD1. Germline V gene data show CDR1 as SGHRS and CDR2 as YFSETQ. V was pared by 3 bases and J by 3 bases, with 5 bases of the junction left unmatched. CDR3 length: 14 amino acids.